Below, 17 T cell receptor beta chains from the same sample are listed, as sequenced in a study of blood T cell repertoires in COVID-19. Produced via immunoSEQ multiplex PCR; TCRdb's table is partial and in-frame only. The repertoire holds roughly 260,000 clones, with around 90% as singletons. Sequencing used peripheral blood. The receptors stem from a person under 35 with COVID-19, enrolled during active disease.

The chain joins TRBV5-1 to TRBJ2-2; 15 nucleotides match TRBD2. Germline V gives CDR1 SGHRS, CDR2 YFSETQ. The V and J ends lost 4 bases and 1 base, in that order; junction bases with no gene match: 2. The CDR3 has 17 amino acids. The CDR3 reads CASSLGLAGGNTGELFF. In nucleotides, the CDR3 is TGCGCCAGCAGCCTGGGACTAGCGGGAGGGAACACCGGGGAGCTGTTTTTT. Filled out from reference TRBV5-1 and TRBJ2-2, the complete variable domain reads KAGVTQTPRYLIKTRGQQVTLSCSPISGHRSVSWYQQTPGQGLQFLFEYFSETQRNKGNFPGRFSGRQFSNSRSEMNVSTLELGDSALYLCASSLGLAGGNTGELFFGEGSRLTVL.

The V and J genes are TRBV9 and TRBJ2-5, with 10 bases lining up with TRBD2. Germline V CDR1 and CDR2: SGDLS, YYNGEE. The CDR3 is 14 residues long. V lost 3 bases, J lost 4 bases, and 3 bases stayed unmatched. Here the CDR3 DNA reads TGTGCCAGCAGCGCCGGGACTAGCGCAGAGACCCAGTACTTC. This gives the protein CASSAGTSAETQYF.

The rearrangement uses TRBV5-1 and TRBJ2-1, with D possibly matching TRBD1 (5 bases). The germline gives CDR1 SGHRS, CDR2 YFSETQ. CDR3 length equals 14 residues. V lost 5 bases to trimming and J lost 9 bases, with 18 bases between them. The CDR3: CASRDPQGSGEQFF. In nucleotides, the CDR3 is TGCGCCAGCAGGGACCCCCAGGGTTCGGGTGAGCAGTTCTTC.

This chain joins TRBV12-5 and TRBJ2-1; maybe TRBD2 (6 bases). This CDR3 is built from 15 residues. V lost 1 base and J lost 9, with 16 bases in between. Per germline, CDR1 LGHNT and CDR2 FRNRAP. CDR3 in DNA: TGTGCTAGTGGTTTGGGCGGGATTCCCCTCGGTGAGCAGTTCTTC. This gives the protein CASGLGGIPLGEQFF.

V is TRBV7-2 and J is TRBJ2-2; TRBD1 aligns across 7 bases. The CDR3 has 15 amino acids. J gave up 5 bases and V 6 bases, and 9 bases lay outside the gene matches. Germline-derived CDR1 and CDR2 are SGHTA and FQGNSA. CDR3 residues: CASRAWRQGTGELFF. The CDR3, as DNA: TGTGCCAGCAGGGCATGGAGACAGGGTACCGGGGAGCTGTTTTTT.

This clone turned up a few times. The V and J genes are TRBV3-1 (or the pseudogene TRBV3-2) and TRBJ1-4; tentative D call: TRBD1 (5 bases). The ends were cut back, 3 bases at V and 6 bases at J, with 14 bases in the middle. CDR3 size: 15 residues. Germline V gene data show CDR1 as LGHDT and CDR2 as YNNKEL (reference sequence). CDR3 region: CASSQRRGTDEKLFF. CDR3 DNA sequence: TGTGCCAGCAGCCAGCGTCGGGGGACGGATGAAAAACTGTTTTTT.

The rearrangement joins TRBV3-1 (or the pseudogene TRBV3-2) to TRBJ2-2; 8 bases are a match to TRBD1. V lost 4 bases, J lost 4 bases, and 8 bases stayed unmatched. CDR1 is LGHDT, CDR2 YNNKEL, per germline (reference sequence). The CDR3 extends over 16 amino acids. CDR3 protein: CASSRSGTGLTGELFF. CDR3 in DNA: TGTGCCAGCAGCCGGTCCGGGACAGGCCTCACCGGGGAGCTGTTTTTT.

The gene calls are TRBV3-1 (or the pseudogene TRBV3-2) and TRBJ2-5, with 8 bases fitting TRBD2. Germline values: CDR1 LGHDT, CDR2 YNNKEL (reference sequence). Trimming cost V 4 bases and J 5 bases; bases outside gene matches: 12. The CDR3 runs to 16 residues. The CDR3 loop is CASSLLSGGPVETQYF. CDR3 bases: TGTGCCAGCAGCCTTTTATCGGGAGGGCCTGTGGAGACCCAGTACTTC.

Concerning this clone itself: One end of the junction is discordant with germline, which a read error may explain. The chain has TRBV3-1 (or the pseudogene TRBV3-2) and TRBJ2-7; D is ambiguous. Germline CDR1 reads LGHDT; CDR2 reads YNNKEL (reference sequence). The CDR3 covers 11 residues. CDR3 residues: CASSQASGMKF. CDR3 DNA sequence: TGTGCCAGCAGCCAAGCATCCGGTATGAAGTTC.

Note on this clone: At one end, the junction sequence differs from germline, possibly due to a read error. The V gene is TRBV7-7, the J gene TRBJ2-7; no clear D gene. The CDR3 has 13 residues. Germline V CDR1 and CDR2: SSHAT, FNYEAQ (reference sequence). This CDR3 reads CASSLGQDYEQYF. The CDR3 coding sequence is TGTGCTAGCAGCTTAGGTCAGGACTACGAGCAGTACTTC. Full variable domain (remainder filled in from reference TRBV7-7 and TRBJ2-7): GAGVSQSPRYKVTKRGQDVTLRCDPISSHATLYWYQQALGQGPEFLTYFNYEAQPDKSGLPSDRFSAERPEGSISTLTIQRTEQRDSAMYRCASSLGQDYEQYFGPGTRLTVT.

The chain links TRBV5-1 to TRBJ2-7, with a tentative D call TRBD1 (5 bases). Germline V gives CDR1 SGHRS, CDR2 YFSETQ. Deletions cut 0 bases from V and 2 bases from J, with 12 bases between. The CDR3 is 15 residues long. The CDR3 here is CASSLGADSPYEQYF. The CDR3 DNA follows: TGCGCCAGCAGCTTGGGAGCAGACAGCCCCTACGAGCAGTACTTC.

This clone has only one observation. V gene TRBV11-2 combines with J gene TRBJ1-1; possibly TRBD1 for D (6 bases). V gave up 5 bases and J gave up 7 bases, with 11 bases separating them. CDR1 and CDR2 from the germline V gene are SGHAT and FQNNGV. The CDR3 has 12 amino acids. CDR3 sequence (DNA): TGTGCCAGCAGCCACGGACAGTTTGAAGCTTTCTTT. Translated: CASSHGQFEAFF.

The rearrangement uses TRBV12-3 or TRBV12-4 and TRBJ2-1; no firm D call. The length of the CDR3 is 12 residues. The V end was cut by 6 bases, the J end by 6 bases, with 9 bases between. The CDR3 reads CASRDPSNEQFF. In DNA, the CDR3 is TGTGCCAGCAGAGACCCTAGCAATGAGCAGTTCTTC.

A few counts support this clone. The chain carries TRBV7-9 and TRBJ2-1; TRBD1 might be the D (6 bases). V was cut by 6 bases and J by 6 bases, with 21 bases left in between. From germline, CDR1 is SEHNR and CDR2 FQNEAQ (reference sequence). There are 16 residues in the CDR3. This CDR3 reads CASRPGHASVGNEQFF. The CDR3 DNA follows: TGTGCCAGCAGACCGGGACACGCCTCTGTAGGCAATGAGCAGTTCTTC.

A single count supports this clone. The rearrangement uses TRBV14 and TRBJ2-7, with 7 bases lining up with TRBD1. This CDR3 is 14 amino acids long. Germline CDR1 is SGHDN and CDR2 is FVKESK. The V segment lost 1 base and the J segment 2 bases; nucleotides outside the gene matches: 2. The CDR3 DNA reads TGTGCCAGCAGCCAAGTGGACAGGCCCTACGAGCAGTACTTC. Its translation is CASSQVDRPYEQYF.

The genes are TRBV19 and TRBJ1-5; D ambiguous. The CDR3 length is 15 residues. The V gene lost 1 base and the J gene lost 0 bases, with 7 bases spanning the gap. Per germline, CDR1 LNHDA and CDR2 SQIVND (reference sequence). The DNA for the CDR3 is TGTGCCAGTAGTATAGGGCATATTAGCAATCAGCCCCAGCATTTT. Translation: CASSIGHISNQPQHF.

The rearrangement uses TRBV28 and TRBJ2-6; TRBD1 matches 9 bases. In germline, CDR1 is MDHEN, CDR2 SYDVKM. V trimming: 7 bases; J trimming: 2 bases; junction bases outside the gene matches: 3. The CDR3 runs to 15 residues. CDR3 bases: TGTGCCAGCACGGGACAGGGTGCTGGGGCCAACGTCCTGACTTTC. This sequence encodes CASTGQGAGANVLTF.